This entry lists 15 T cell receptor beta chains sequenced from one sample in a study of shared clonotypes between healthy human individuals. Libraries were prepared by immunoSEQ multiplex PCR; TCRdb keeps only in-frame clonotypes and omits some of them. Counted here are 730,000 or so clones, less than 80% occurring once; the ten biggest clones make up under 2%. The source material was memory CD4+ T cells sorted from blood. Specified subset: CD45RA-negative fraction. The receptors stem from a woman in her 30s in good health.

This clone showed up just once. The rearrangement links TRBV30 to TRBJ1-1; D uncertain. This CDR3 spans 12 amino acids. Trimming took off 5 bases at V and 1 base at J, with 8 bases between the two ends. From germline, CDR1 is GTSNPN and CDR2 SVGIG (reference sequence). The CDR3 loop is CAWGLRNTEAFF. The DNA for the CDR3 is TGTGCCTGGGGACTTAGGAACACTGAAGCTTTCTTT.

This clone was found a few times. The CDR3 DNA reads TGTGCCAGCTCCCAGAACCGGGACAGGGGTACACACGAGCAGTACTTC. Protein sequence: CASSQNRDRGTHEQYF. The chain carries TRBV18 and TRBJ2-7; 10 bases fit TRBD1. The V segment lost 6 bases and the J segment 5 bases; nucleotides outside the gene matches: 13. This CDR3 has 16 amino acids. The V gene's germline CDR1 is KGHSH and CDR2 LQKENI. Looking up the rest from reference TRBV18 and TRBJ2-7 gives the full variable domain: NAGVMQNPRHLVRRRGQEARLRCSPMKGHSHVYWYRQLPEEGLKFMVYLQKENIIDESGMPKERFSAEFPKEGPSILRIQQVVRGDSAAYFCASSQNRDRGTHEQYFGPGTRLTVT.

This clone was observed at least ten times. The genes are TRBV11-2 and TRBJ1-3; TRBD1 matches 8 bases. The germline gives CDR1 SGHAT, CDR2 FQNNGV. This CDR3 is built from 15 residues. The trim removed 2 bases at V and 11 bases at J, leaving 11 bases unmatched. The chain's CDR3 is CASSLSRTGSFAIYF. In DNA form, the CDR3 reads TGTGCCAGCAGCTTATCCCGGACAGGGTCCTTCGCCATATATTTT.

V and J are TRBV29-1 and TRBJ2-3; D unclear. CDR1 is SQVTM, CDR2 ANQGSEA, per germline. The ends were cut back, 0 bases at V and 5 bases at J, with 6 bases in the middle. CDR3 size: 12 residues. The CDR3 reads CSVEEDGDTQYF. DNA of the CDR3: TGCAGCGTTGAAGAAGACGGAGATACGCAGTATTTT.

This chain joins TRBV28 and TRBJ2-3; D not certain. V lost 7 bases, J lost 2 bases, and 10 bases lay in between. Germline V gene lookup returns CDR1 MDHEN and CDR2 SYDVKM. The CDR3 extends over 13 amino acids. The CDR3 sequence is CASTSPNTDTQYF. CDR3 sequence (DNA): TGTGCCAGCACTTCGCCCAACACAGATACGCAGTATTTT.

V and J are TRBV28 and TRBJ1-1; 10 bases are a match to TRBD1. The CDR3 contains 15 residues. Germline V gives CDR1 MDHEN, CDR2 SYDVKM. Trimming cost V 6 bases and J 10 bases; bases outside gene matches: 14. The CDR3 DNA sequence: TGTGCCAGCAGCCCCCCGGGACAGGGGTTTGGGGGAGCTTTCTTT. Protein product: CASSPPGQGFGGAFF.

The V call is TRBV28, the J call TRBJ1-4; D call uncertain. This CDR3 spans 13 amino acids. Germline CDR1 MDHEN, CDR2 SYDVKM. Trimming took off 1 base at V and 5 bases at J, with 5 bases between the two ends. This CDR3 reads CASSLYMNEKLFF. CDR3 sequence (DNA): TGTGCCAGCAGTTTATACATGAATGAAAAACTGTTTTTT.

This CDR3 reads CASSRVAGEQYF. The CDR3 DNA sequence: TGCGCCAGCAGCCGAGTAGCCGGCGAGCAGTACTTC. The gene calls are TRBV4-1 and TRBJ2-5; no firm D call. The J call may not be correct, given that the DNA end is closer to TRBJ2-7. CDR3 length: 12 residues. Germline V gene lookup returns CDR1 MGHRA and CDR2 YSYEKL.

The V call is TRBV9, the J call TRBJ2-3, with a weak D call TRBD2 (5 bases). This CDR3 is 15 amino acids long. Trimming shortened V by 0 bases and J by 6 bases, and 14 bases separated the two germline ends. Germline V gives CDR1 SGDLS, CDR2 YYNGEE. CDR3: CASSVDQTSADTQYF. Written as DNA, the CDR3 is TGTGCCAGCAGCGTAGACCAAACTAGTGCGGATACGCAGTATTTT.

This clone was recorded a few times. The chain's CDR3 is CASSLALPGGSGNTIYF. Here the CDR3 DNA reads TGTGCCAGCAGCTTAGCGCTTCCGGGAGGCTCTGGAAACACCATATATTTT. The chain uses TRBV11-2 and TRBJ1-3, with D hard to call. CDR1 is SGHAT, CDR2 FQNNGV, per germline. The V end lost 1 base, the J end lost 0 bases, and 13 bases lay between the germline ends. The CDR3 is 17 amino acids.

Regarding this clone: Other DNA sequences in the same sample also yield this CDR3. The chain joins TRBV7-8 to TRBJ1-5; no reliable D call. Germline assignment: CDR1 SGHVS and CDR2 FQNEAQ. V shed 5 bases and J shed 0 bases, with 8 bases lying between them. This CDR3 comprises 14 residues. CDR3 DNA sequence: TGTGCCAGCAGCCTGACGGATAGCAATCAGCCCCAGCATTTT. This gives the protein CASSLTDSNQPQHF.

The CDR3 DNA reads as TGTGCCAGCAGATGGACAGGAGTGGGCACTGAAGCTTTCTTT. Translating gives CASRWTGVGTEAFF. This chain connects TRBV7-8 to TRBJ1-1; 7 bases agree with TRBD1. Germline V lookup: CDR1 SGHVS, CDR2 FQNEAQ. The trim removed 6 bases at V and 4 bases at J, leaving 8 bases unmatched. The CDR3 has 14 residues. Drawing the rest from reference TRBV7-8 and TRBJ1-1, the complete variable domain is GAGVSQSPRYKVAKRGQDVALRCDPISGHVSLFWYQQALGQGPEFLTYFQNEAQLDKSGLPSDRFFAERPEGSVSTLKIQRTQQEDSAVYLCASRWTGVGTEAFFGQGTRLTVV.

V is TRBV15 and J is TRBJ2-3, with 8 bases lining up with TRBD2. The length of the CDR3 is 16 residues. Germline values: CDR1 LNHNV, CDR2 YYDKDF (reference sequence). The ends lost 3 bases at V and 5 bases at J; junction bases unmatched: 10. The CDR3 DNA sequence: TGTGCCACCAGCAGCCCGAGCGGGAGAGTTGGAGATACGCAGTATTTT. Translating gives CATSSPSGRVGDTQYF.

This chain uses TRBV7-9 with TRBJ1-5, with D maybe TRBD1 (6 bases). Germline values: CDR1 SEHNR, CDR2 FQNEAQ (reference sequence). V lost 5 bases, J lost 1 base, and 12 bases lay in between. The CDR3 runs 15 residues. The CDR3 nucleotides read TGTGCCAGCAGCCCCGGGGGGGCAAGCAATCAGCCCCAGCATTTT. It encodes CASSPGGASNQPQHF.

The chain uses TRBV6-7 and TRBJ1-3, with no clear D. TRBV6-7 is an open reading frame, and its role is uncertain. The CDR3 has 9 residues. CDR3 nucleotides: TGTGCGCGAGGAAACACCATATATTTT. This codes for CARGNTIYF.